This T cell receptor beta chain was identified during a study of cytomegalovirus exposure and HLA in healthy donors. Data came from immunoSEQ multiplex PCR; TCRdb stores just in-frame clones and leaves some out. The table has under 400,000 clones, more than 80% seen once; the top ten hold approximately 0.8%. J gave up 2 bases and V 6 bases, and 11 bases lay outside the gene matches. Germline assignment: CDR1 SGHTA and CDR2 FQGNSA. This CDR3 region has 16 residues. As regards this clone: What it binds is unknown.

Whole-study results and caveats: Three chains tied to CMV proved CMV antigen-specific in vitro. Reports described diagnosis of cytomegalovirus status by the classifier as highly specific and sensitive. The majority of TCR sequences were rare, yet some public TCRs appeared in many donors.

Separate from the roughly 610-subject first cohort, the roughly 120-subject validation cohort was the one that the donors belonged to. This sequence was found in a woman between 18 and 30 years old in good health and CMV-seronegative. This chain connects TRBV7-2 to TRBJ2-3; 7 bases are a match to TRBD2. Sequencing input: PBMCs. The CDR3 DNA sequence: TGTGCCAGCAGGACCGCAGCGGGGAGCCCCACAGATACGCAGTATTTT. Translated, it gives CASRTAAGSPTDTQYF.